The 25 T cell receptor beta chains below come from one sample, sequenced in a study of blood T cell repertoires in COVID-19. Measured with immunoSEQ multiplex PCR; TCRdb has only the in-frame clones, and not every one. The table shows 250,000 to 300,000 clones, with 81% occurring only once. Sequencing was performed on peripheral blood. The receptors here all came from a woman aged 60-70 years with active or convalescent COVID-19.

CDR3 protein: CASSSSTGVTETQYF. CDR3 DNA: TGTGCCAGCAGTTCATCGACGGGGGTCACGGAGACCCAGTACTTC. This sequence joins TRBV6-1 and TRBJ2-5; possibly TRBD2 for D (6 bases). The CDR3 is 15 residues long. V was trimmed by 5 bases and J by 5 bases, leaving 18 bases between them. The germline V gene has CDR1 MNHNS and CDR2 SASEGT.

The rearrangement uses TRBV29-1 and TRBJ2-7; TRBD1 agrees at 12 bases. The J segment lost 5 bases and the V segment lost 7 bases, leaving 6 bases of the junction unmatched. The CDR3 length is 13 residues. Germline V gene lookup returns CDR1 SQVTM and CDR2 ANQGSEA. Here the CDR3 DNA reads TGCAGCGGGGGGGACAGGGGGCCGGACGAGCAGTACTTC. It yields the protein CSGGDRGPDEQYF.

The chain couples TRBV9 to TRBJ2-4; the match to TRBD1 covers 8 bases. V was clipped by 0 bases and J by 4 bases; unmatched bases: 0. The CDR3 length is 14 residues. CDR1 is SGDLS and CDR2 is YYNGEE in the germline V gene. CDR3 nucleotides: TGTGCCAGCAGCGTAGGACAGGGGAAAAACATTCAGTACTTC. Translation: CASSVGQGKNIQYF.

This clone appeared a single time. The chain is built from TRBV12-3 or TRBV12-4 and TRBJ1-2; D is perhaps TRBD1 (5 bases). The CDR3 covers 13 residues. Deletions cut 2 bases from V and 6 bases from J, with 10 bases between. CDR3 bases: TGTGCCAGCAGTTTACAACAGGTCAATGGCTACACCTTC. It yields the protein CASSLQQVNGYTF.

The chain employs TRBV4-2 and TRBJ2-3; 8 nucleotides agree with TRBD2. The V segment lost 0 bases and the J segment 1 base; nucleotides outside the gene matches: 6. Germline CDR1 LGHNA, CDR2 YNFKEQ. The CDR3 contains 17 residues. In nucleotides, the CDR3 is TGTGCCAGCAGCCAAGAAGTAGCGGGGTTCGGCACAGATACGCAGTATTTT. Translating gives CASSQEVAGFGTDTQYF.

The V gene is TRBV24-1, the J gene TRBJ1-3; 9 bases agree with TRBD1. With V trimmed by 4 bases and J by 5 bases, 5 bases remained unmatched. Germline V gene lookup returns CDR1 KGHDR and CDR2 SFDVKD. The CDR3 has 15 amino acids. CDR3 loop: CATSDAGTGRNTIYF. Here the CDR3 DNA reads TGTGCCACCAGTGACGCCGGGACAGGGAGAAACACCATATATTTT.

This chain uses TRBV9 with TRBJ1-2; D might be TRBD1 (5 bases). Trimming left V 5 bases short and J 5 bases short, with 10 bases between. The CDR3 contains 12 residues. The germline V gene encodes CDR1 SGDLS and CDR2 YYNGEE. In DNA form, the CDR3 reads TGTGCCAGCAGGCCCGCAGGGTATGGCTACACCTTC. Translated, it gives CASRPAGYGYTF.

The chain couples TRBV6-6 to TRBJ1-2, with 9 bases lining up with TRBD1. The CDR3 loop spans 16 amino acids. Germline assignment: CDR1 MNHNY and CDR2 SVGAGI (reference sequence). With 5 bases clipped from V and 0 bases from J, the junction kept 7 bases outside the gene matches. The DNA for the CDR3 is TGTGCCAGCAGTCCCCCGGGGACAGGGTCTAACTATGGCTACACCTTC. Encoded protein: CASSPPGTGSNYGYTF.

A note on this clone: A much larger clone sits a single nucleotide away, making a read error possible. The J gene is TRBJ2-5, the V gene TRBV5-4; TRBD1 matches 11 bases. Germline V gene sequence: CDR1 SGHNT, CDR2 YYREEE (reference sequence). This CDR3 is 14 amino acids long. Trimming took 4 bases from V and 3 from J; bases not matched to a gene: 2. In DNA, the CDR3 is TGTGCCAGCAGCCCGGGACAGGGGGAAGAGACCCAGTACTTC. This gives the protein CASSPGQGEETQYF.

The V call is TRBV2, the J call TRBJ1-1, with D hard to call. Germline V gene lookup returns CDR1 SNHLY and CDR2 FYNNEI. V dropped 8 bases and J dropped 0 bases, with 10 bases sitting between them. The CDR3 totals 13 residues. This chain's CDR3 is CASGVEVNTEAFF. CDR3 DNA: TGTGCCAGCGGAGTGGAGGTGAACACTGAAGCTTTCTTT.

In its sample, this clone was seen a few times. In nucleotides, the CDR3 is TGTGCCAGCAGCCTTGGGACTAGCTACTACGAGCAGTACTTC. Translation gives CASSLGTSYYEQYF. V gene TRBV3-1 (or the pseudogene TRBV3-2) combines with J gene TRBJ2-7, with 9 bases aligning to TRBD2. Germline CDR1 and CDR2: LGHDT and YNNKEL (reference sequence). J lost 3 bases, V lost 4 bases, and 4 bases had no gene match. The CDR3 is made up of 14 amino acids.

This chain connects TRBV27 to TRBJ1-4; D is possibly TRBD1 (6 bases). The germline V and J ends were trimmed by 10 bases and 11 bases, with 20 bases remaining between them. The CDR3 sequence is 13 residues long. Germline CDR1 is MNHEY and CDR2 is SMNVEV (reference sequence). The chain's CDR3 is CATRGGVMGKLFF. As DNA, the CDR3 is TGTGCCACCAGGGGAGGGGTAATGGGCAAACTGTTTTTT.

The V gene is TRBV29-1, the J gene TRBJ1-4, with TRBD1 matching 9 bases. The ends lost 5 bases at V and 4 bases at J; junction bases unmatched: 2. The CDR3 totals 13 residues. Germline CDR1 is SQVTM and CDR2 is ANQGSEA. The chain's CDR3 is CSVWDRDNEKLFF. CDR3 bases: TGCAGCGTTTGGGACAGGGATAATGAAAAACTGTTTTTT.

The V call is TRBV10-3, the J call TRBJ1-2; a possible D gene is TRBD1 (5 bases). Trimming pared 6 bases from V and 0 bases from J, leaving 8 bases between. The CDR3 covers 13 residues. CDR1 ENHRY and CDR2 SYGVKD come from the germline V gene. The CDR3 DNA follows: TGTGCCATCAGACAGGAGACTAACTATGGCTACACCTTC. As protein: CAIRQETNYGYTF.

The J gene is TRBJ1-1, the V gene TRBV15; 12 bases align to TRBD1. Per germline, CDR1 LNHNV and CDR2 YYDKDF (reference sequence). This CDR3 has 19 amino acids. V was clipped by 0 bases and J by 4 bases; unmatched bases: 12. The CDR3 is CATSRDMGQGAFVGTEAFF. The CDR3 nucleotides read TGTGCCACCAGCAGAGATATGGGACAGGGGGCTTTCGTAGGCACTGAAGCTTTCTTT.

The rearrangement links TRBV20-1 to TRBJ2-2, with D perhaps TRBD2 (6 bases). Germline-derived CDR1 and CDR2 are DFQATT and SNEGSKA (reference sequence). CDR3 size: 11 residues. The germline V and J ends were trimmed by 6 bases and 8 bases, with 10 bases remaining between them. The CDR3 protein is CSAAGPGELFF. DNA of the CDR3: TGCAGTGCCGCGGGGCCGGGGGAGCTGTTTTTT.

The chain has TRBV15 and TRBJ2-5, with D tentatively TRBD2 (7 bases). CDR1 is LNHNV and CDR2 is YYDKDF in the germline V gene (reference sequence). This CDR3 region has 17 residues. Trimming removed 5 bases from V and 5 bases from J, with 24 bases in between. CDR3 amino acids: CATSSRGGGALDETQYF. Written as DNA, the CDR3 is TGTGCCACCAGCTCCAGGGGAGGGGGGGCCTTAGACGAGACCCAGTACTTC.

The genes are TRBV27 and TRBJ1-6, with 12 bases lining up with TRBD1. This CDR3 has 17 residues. Germline values: CDR1 MNHEY, CDR2 SMNVEV (reference sequence). Trimming at V came to 6 bases and at J to 7 bases, leaving 10 bases not matched to a gene. CDR3 loop: CASRSGTGGYRNSPLHF. DNA for the CDR3: TGTGCCAGCAGATCCGGGACAGGGGGCTATAGAAATTCACCCCTCCACTTT.

This chain links TRBV3-1 (or the pseudogene TRBV3-2) with TRBJ2-3, with D possibly matching TRBD2 (5 bases). This CDR3 is 14 amino acids long. Germline V gives CDR1 LGHDT, CDR2 YNNKEL (reference sequence). Trimming left V 3 bases short and J 1 base short, with 8 bases between. CDR3 in amino acids: CASSQSSGTDTQYF. CDR3 nucleotide sequence: TGTGCCAGCAGCCAGAGTAGCGGCACAGATACGCAGTATTTT.

This chain connects TRBV6-2 or TRBV6-3 to TRBJ2-7; TRBD2 matches 10 bases. The CDR3 covers 14 residues. V dropped 0 bases and J dropped 11; count of bases not matched to a gene: 7. Germline CDR1 and CDR2: MNHEY and SVGEGT. CDR3 in amino acids: CASSYSRTSGVKYF. CDR3 DNA sequence: TGTGCCAGCAGTTACTCGAGAACTAGCGGGGTGAAGTACTTC.

J is TRBJ2-2 and V is TRBV9; 7 positions match TRBD1. Germline assignment: CDR1 SGDLS and CDR2 YYNGEE. The CDR3 extends over 16 amino acids. V lost 3 bases to trimming and J lost 3 bases; unmatched junction nucleotides: 8. The CDR3 bases are TGTGCCAGCAGCGGGGCGACAGGGTTGGACACCGGGGAGCTGTTTTTT. It codes for CASSGATGLDTGELFF.

The chain links TRBV11-2 to TRBJ2-7; no reliable D call. The germline V gene has CDR1 SGHAT and CDR2 FQNNGV. The V and J ends lost 4 bases and 1 base respectively, with 2 bases between them. This CDR3 is built from 11 residues. In nucleotides, the CDR3 is TGTGCCAGCAGCTCGTCCTACGAGCAGTACTTC. It specifies CASSSSYEQYF.

The V and J genes are TRBV5-1 and TRBJ2-1, with TRBD2 matching over 9 bases. The CDR3 is made up of 15 amino acids. Germline V gene sequence: CDR1 SGHRS, CDR2 YFSETQ. J was trimmed by 9 bases and V by 4 bases; bases with no gene match: 11. In nucleotides, the CDR3 is TGCGCCAGCAGCCCGGAGGCGGGGGGGCAGGGTGAGCAGTTCTTC. It yields the protein CASSPEAGGQGEQFF.

The V call is TRBV7-3, the J call TRBJ2-1, with D possibly TRBD2 on 5 matching bases. CDR3 length equals 15 residues. V lost 6 bases and J lost 4, with 16 bases in between. Germline-derived CDR1 and CDR2 are SGHTA and FQGTGA. The CDR3 region has the DNA TGTGCCAGCAGTTTAGAGGACTTTCCATACAATGAGCAGTTCTTC. Its protein is CASSLEDFPYNEQFF.

The chain uses TRBV6-2 or TRBV6-3 and TRBJ2-5; D not certain. The CDR3 is 15 residues long. Germline V gives CDR1 MNHEY, CDR2 SVGEGT. The V gene lost 0 bases and the J gene lost 0 bases, with 8 bases spanning the gap. CDR3 sequence reads: CASSYSNRYQETQYF. The DNA of the CDR3 is TGTGCCAGCAGTTACTCGAACCGGTACCAAGAGACCCAGTACTTC.